These 9 T cell receptor beta chains were sequenced from one sample in a study of blood T cell repertoires in COVID-19. The data were produced by immunoSEQ multiplex PCR, yet TCRdb's version contains in-frame clones alone and is incomplete. The sample yields 60,000 to 75,000 clones, 88% seen once. The sequenced sample consisted of peripheral blood. These receptors originate from a woman older than 75 with active COVID-19.

The DNA for the CDR3 is TGTGCCAGCAGCTTGCCCTACTCCTACAATGAGCAGTTCTTC. It yields the protein CASSLPYSYNEQFF. The chain combines TRBV5-4 with TRBJ2-1, with D unclear. The V and J ends lost 1 base and 0 bases respectively, with 5 bases between them. The CDR3 is 14 amino acids. From germline, CDR1 is SGHNT and CDR2 YYREEE (reference sequence).

The V call is TRBV4-3, the J call TRBJ2-7; possibly TRBD1 for D (6 bases). Trimming cost V 5 bases and J 3 bases, with 14 bases left between them. Germline CDR1 reads LGHNA; CDR2 reads YSLEER. The CDR3 runs 14 residues. DNA for the CDR3: TGCGCCAGCAGCTCCCGGACAGCCTACTACGAGCAGTACTTC. Translated, it gives CASSSRTAYYEQYF.

V usage is TRBV7-3 and J usage is TRBJ2-6; perhaps TRBD1 as D (6 bases). Germline V gene data show CDR1 as SGHTA and CDR2 as FQGTGA. The CDR3 consists of 15 residues. With 8 bases removed from V and 0 bases from J, the gap between germline ends came to 11 bases. In DNA, the CDR3 is TGTGCCAGCCAGGACAGATTCTCTGGGGCCAACGTCCTGACTTTC. Translated: CASQDRFSGANVLTF.

V and J are TRBV5-4 and TRBJ2-3; perhaps TRBD2 as D (6 bases). Deletions cut 3 bases from V and 6 bases from J, with 14 bases between. This CDR3 spans 14 amino acids. From germline, CDR1 is SGHNT and CDR2 YYREEE (reference sequence). The CDR3 nucleotides are TGTGCCAGCAGCTCCTCTGGCGGGGTCGATACGCAGTATTTT. Amino acids: CASSSSGGVDTQYF. The whole variable domain, remainder taken from reference TRBV5-4 and TRBJ2-3, is ETGVTQSPTHLIKTRGQQVTLRCSSQSGHNTVSWYQQALGQGPQFIFQYYREEENGRGNFPPRFSGLQFPNYSSELNVNALELDDSALYLCASSSSGGVDTQYFGPGTRLTVL.

This chain connects TRBV19 to TRBJ2-1, with 12 bases lining up with TRBD2. The ends lost 8 bases at V and 4 bases at J; junction bases unmatched: 6. The CDR3 totals 15 residues. Per the germline V gene, CDR1 is LNHDA and CDR2 is SQIVND (reference sequence). This CDR3 is CASHLTSGGYNEQFF. CDR3 coding DNA: TGTGCCAGTCACCTGACTAGCGGGGGATACAATGAGCAGTTCTTC.

The chain uses TRBV5-4 and TRBJ1-1, with 9 bases lining up with TRBD1. Germline trimming cut 3 bases from V and 3 bases from J; bases unmatched to any gene: 15. Germline V CDR1 and CDR2: SGHNT, YYREEE (reference sequence). The CDR3 contains 18 residues. CDR3 DNA: TGTGCCAGCAGCTCCGGGACAGGGACTAGACCTGGCTACACTGAAGCTTTCTTT. Translating gives CASSSGTGTRPGYTEAFF.

The CDR3 loop is CASSKDGGGGETQYF. DNA for the CDR3: TGTGCCAGCAGCAAGGACGGGGGAGGAGGGGAGACCCAGTACTTC. V and J are TRBV4-2 and TRBJ2-5, with D perhaps matching TRBD2 (6 bases). Between the trimmed V and J ends, which lost 5 bases and 5 bases, there was a span of 18 bases. The CDR3 loop spans 15 amino acids. Germline V gene lookup returns CDR1 LGHNA and CDR2 YNFKEQ.

The chain employs TRBV28 and TRBJ1-5; D may be TRBD1 (6 bases). The germline V gene has CDR1 MDHEN and CDR2 SYDVKM. Between the trimmed V and J ends, which lost 4 bases and 4 bases, there was a span of 17 bases. The CDR3 length is 16 residues. CDR3 region: CASSSTPGTRNQPQHF. CDR3 nucleotides: TGTGCCAGCAGTTCCACCCCCGGGACAAGAAATCAGCCCCAGCATTTT.

The chain couples TRBV6-5 to TRBJ1-2, with D maybe TRBD1 (5 bases). CDR1 and CDR2 from the germline V gene are MNHEY and SVGAGI. Trimming shortened V by 5 bases and J by 8 bases, and 15 bases separated the two germline ends. This CDR3 spans 13 amino acids. DNA of the CDR3: TGTGCCAGCAGTCAAAAGGGGTTCCGGGGCTACACCTTC. Translated, it gives CASSQKGFRGYTF.